Sequencing of this T cell receptor (beta chain) was carried out in a study of cytotoxic CD8 clonotypes in ibrutinib-treated CLL. Genomic DNA (roughly 1.8 micrograms) was obtained from cryopreserved PBMCs for construction of TCR beta libraries. The CDR3 is 14 residues long. CDR1 is LNHDA, CDR2 SQIVND, per germline (reference sequence). Trimming removed 7 bases from V and 3 bases from J, with 16 bases in between. Here immunoSEQ multiplex PCR was the method, and the copy in TCRdb shows in-frame clones only, minus some. The sample has about 140,000 clones; around 81% are singletons. Sample: PBMCs, taken after 36 months of ibrutinib treatment. The chain couples TRBV19 to TRBJ2-7; the D gene could be TRBD1 or TRBD2 (5 bases each). The receptor was derived from a human donor with chronic lymphocytic leukemia. The CDR3: CASTPRGNLYEQYF. The CDR3 region has the DNA TGTGCCAGTACCCCTCGGGGCAACCTCTACGAGCAGTACTTC.